This is a list of T cell receptor beta chains from one sample in a study of T cell responses to AZD1222 COVID-19 vaccine. TCRdb's copy holds only in-frame clones and misses some; the assay was immunoSEQ multiplex PCR. Of roughly 100,000 clones in the sample, approximately 88% are singletons; the top ten hold around 2.5%. The sequencing here drew on peripheral blood, taken on day 0 of AZD1222 vaccination. The receptor set was obtained from an adult in good health. Both conserved end residues are part of each CDR3. A D gene is named only where the DNA matches it firmly. A clone size is listed for some rows: how often the clone was seen (once, few, many), or a class if it is expanded.

D gene | J gene | clone size | V gene | CDR3 DNA | CDR3 protein
. | TRBJ1-2 | . | TRBV29-1 | TGCAGCGTCCGGGACCCAAGGAACTATGGCTACACCTTC | CSVRDPRNYGYTF
. | TRBJ2-1 | once | TRBV18 | TGTGCCAGCTCACCAATAAACTCGGGCAATGAGCAGTTCTTC | CASSPINSGNEQFF
. | TRBJ1-4 | . | TRBV27 | TGTGCCAGCAGTTTCCGGAGGGGCGAAAAACTGTTTTTT | CASSFRRGEKLFF
. | TRBJ1-2 | once | TRBV18 | TGTGCCAGCTCACCGGTGGACAGCTTCTATGGCTACACCTTC | CASSPVDSFYGYTF
TRBD1 | TRBJ1-3 | . | TRBV4-1 | TGCGCCAGCACCGAAACCCGGGACAGGAACTCTGGAAACACCATATATTTT | CASTETRDRNSGNTIYF
. | TRBJ1-2 | . | TRBV2 | TGTGCCAGCAGCACCGAGTTAGCTAACTATGGCTACACCTTC | CASSTELANYGYTF
TRBD1 | TRBJ1-4 | . | TRBV10-3 | TGTGCCACCGGACAGGGGAACATTAATGAAAAACTGTTTTTT | CATGQGNINEKLFF
TRBD2 | TRBJ2-1 | . | TRBV29-1 | TGCAGCGGAGCGGGCGGGGGGTCCTACAATGAGCAGTTCTTC | CSGAGGGSYNEQFF
. | TRBJ1-2 | . | TRBV6-5 | TGTGCCAGCACGGGTCTAGGGGCAAACTATGGCTACACCTTC | CASTGLGANYGYTF
. | TRBJ2-2 | . | TRBV10-3 | TGTGCCATCAGTGAGACGGGGGTGCTTAACAGCTTCACCGGGGAGCTGTTTTTT | CAISETGVLNSFTGELFF
. | TRBJ1-2 | once | TRBV5-4 | TGTGCCAGCACCGAAGACACGGCGTTCTTGGATTCTGGGGGCTACACCTTC | CASTEDTAFLDSGGYTF
. | TRBJ2-7 | . | TRBV4-1 | TGCGCCAGCAGCCAAGGGACAGCGCCGAACGAGCAGTACTTC | CASSQGTAPNEQYF
TRBD2 | TRBJ2-3 | few | TRBV5-1 | TGCGCCAGCAGCTTGGGACTAGCGGTAACAGATACGCAGTATTTT | CASSLGLAVTDTQYF
TRBD1 | TRBJ2-7 | . | TRBV3-1/TRBV3-2 | TGTGCCAGCAGCCATGGACAGGGGACCTACGAGCAGTACTTC | CASSHGQGTYEQYF
TRBD2 | TRBJ2-4 | . | TRBV11-3 | TGTGCCAGCAGCTTCGAGGCTAGCGGTGCCAAAAACATTCAGTACTTC | CASSFEASGAKNIQYF
TRBD1 | TRBJ1-2 | . | TRBV7-9 | TGTGCCAGCAGCTTATATGGGACAGGGGGTTTCGGCTACACCTTC | CASSLYGTGGFGYTF
TRBD2 | TRBJ2-7 | once | TRBV14 | TGTGCCAGCAGCCAAGATCCCGGTTGGGGTAGCGGGAGTTACGAGCAGTACTTC | CASSQDPGWGSGSYEQYF
. | TRBJ1-1 | few | TRBV5-4 | TGTGCCAGCAGCTTGGTTGGGCAGGGTTGGACTGAAGCTTTCTTT | CASSLVGQGWTEAFF
TRBD1 | TRBJ1-1 | . | TRBV9 | TGTGCCAGCAGCGTAGGTCATGAACAGGGGTCCACTGAAGCTTTCTTT | CASSVGHEQGSTEAFF
TRBD2 | TRBJ2-2 | . | TRBV7-2 | TGTGCCAGCAGCTTAGCGGCTAGCGGGGGTCGGGGGGAGCTGTTTTTT | CASSLAASGGRGELFF